Listed below are T cell receptor beta chains from one sample, sequenced in a study of blood T cells in healthy people across ages. In TCRdb, the 5' RACE reads were re-called with MiXCR into one record per CDR3 protein. The sample lists around 1,500,000 distinct CDR3 sequences, around 39% seen once, with 7.9% in the top ten. Input material: blood. The source of these receptors is a young woman in good health. Each CDR3 is given with its conserved first and last residue. D genes are given only for firm matches. Clone size is stated in some rows and not others, as once, few, many or a class when expanded.

V,J,D,size,CDR3,DNA
TRBV7-9,TRBJ1-1,NA,NA,CASSFGQSNTEAFF,TGTGCCAGCAGCTTCGGTCAGTCGAACACTGAAGCTTTCTTT
TRBV25-1,TRBJ1-6,NA,few,CASSGYNSPLHF,TGTGCCAGCAGTGGCTATAATTCACCCCTCCACTTT
TRBV10-3,TRBJ2-2,TRBD2,NA,CAISATSSDTGELFF,TGTGCCATCAGTGCGACTAGCTCGGACACCGGGGAGCTGTTTTTT
TRBV6-6,TRBJ2-2,TRBD1,once,CASSSGGRDTGELFF,TGTGCCAGCAGTTCAGGGGGCCGAGACACCGGGGAGCTGTTTTTT
TRBV6-4,TRBJ2-3,NA,NA,CASSEVAAPDTQYF,TGTGCCAGCAGTGAAGTGGCGGCTCCAGATACGCAGTATTTT
TRBV11-2,TRBJ2-1,TRBD2,few,CASSPSALAGDLEQFF,TGTGCCAGCAGCCCGAGCGCACTAGCGGGAGATTTAGAGCAGTTCTTC
TRBV6-1,TRBJ2-1,NA,few,CASRLPGSSYNEQFF,TGTGCCAGCAGGCTCCCGGGGAGCTCCTACAATGAGCAGTTCTTC
TRBV29-1,TRBJ2-7,NA,few,CSVCWLESSYEQYF,TGCAGCGTTTGTTGGTTAGAGAGCTCCTACGAGCAGTACTTC
TRBV4-1,TRBJ2-4,NA,NA,CASSQEGVPTRNIQYF,TGCGCCAGCAGCCAAGAAGGAGTACCTACCCGGAACATTCAGTACTTC
TRBV9,TRBJ2-1,NA,NA,CASSAGRGIYNEQFF,TGTGCCAGCAGCGCCGGGCGGGGTATCTACAATGAGCAGTTCTTC
TRBV10-3,TRBJ2-1,TRBD2,few,CAISGEGRVAGSYNEQFF,TGTGCCATCAGTGGCGAGGGGAGGGTAGCGGGCTCCTACAATGAGCAGTTCTTC
TRBV12-3/TRBV12-4,TRBJ2-1,TRBD2,NA,CASRRGVFEQFF,TGTGCCAGCAGGCGGGGGGTTTTTGAGCAGTTCTTC
TRBV20-1,TRBJ1-2,NA,NA,CSARDLGVQGYTF,TGCAGTGCTAGAGATTTGGGGGTACAGGGCTACACCTTC
TRBV4-2,TRBJ2-6,NA,NA,CTSSQDGGRGTLSGANVLTF,TGTACCAGCAGCCAAGATGGGGGTCGCGGGACCCTCTCTGGGGCCAACGTCCTGACTTTC